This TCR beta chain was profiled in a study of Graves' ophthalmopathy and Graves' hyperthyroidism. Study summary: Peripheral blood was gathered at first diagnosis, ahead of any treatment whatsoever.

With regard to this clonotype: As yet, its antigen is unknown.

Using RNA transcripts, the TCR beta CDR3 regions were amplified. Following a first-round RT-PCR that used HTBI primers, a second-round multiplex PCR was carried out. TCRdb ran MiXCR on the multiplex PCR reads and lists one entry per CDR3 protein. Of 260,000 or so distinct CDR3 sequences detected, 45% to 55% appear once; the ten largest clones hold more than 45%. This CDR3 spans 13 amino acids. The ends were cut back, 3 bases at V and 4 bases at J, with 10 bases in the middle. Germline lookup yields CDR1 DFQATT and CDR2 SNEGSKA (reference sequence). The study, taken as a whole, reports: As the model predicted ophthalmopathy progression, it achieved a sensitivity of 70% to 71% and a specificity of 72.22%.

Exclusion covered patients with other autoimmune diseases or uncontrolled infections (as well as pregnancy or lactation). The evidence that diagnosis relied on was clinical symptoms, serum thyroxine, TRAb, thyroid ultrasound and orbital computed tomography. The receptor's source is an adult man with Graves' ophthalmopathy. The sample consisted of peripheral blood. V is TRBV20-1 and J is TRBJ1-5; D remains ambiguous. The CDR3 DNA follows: TGCAGTGCTAGTTCGGGTCAGAATCAGCCCCAGCATTTT. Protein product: CSASSGQNQPQHF.